This entry lists 10 T cell receptor beta chains sequenced from one sample in a study of blood T cell repertoires in COVID-19. The table came from immunoSEQ multiplex PCR; TCRdb's copy has only in-frame clones and leaves some out. Of approximately 220,000 clones listed, around 90% are singletons. The source material was peripheral blood. These receptors all come from a man aged 55 to 69 with acute or convalescent COVID-19.

The V and J genes are TRBV6-5 and TRBJ2-6; tentative D call: TRBD2 (5 bases). Trimming took 6 bases from V and 0 from J, leaving 9 bases between them. The CDR3 has 15 amino acids. CDR1 is MNHEY and CDR2 is SVGAGI in the germline V gene. CDR3 bases: TGTGCCAGCAGGCACAGCGGCTCTGGGGCCAACGTCCTGACTTTC. Encoded protein: CASRHSGSGANVLTF.

The genes are TRBV6-1 and TRBJ1-2; tentatively, D is TRBD1 (6 bases). This CDR3 is 14 amino acids long. Germline CDR1 reads MNHNS; CDR2 reads SASEGT. The ends were cut back, 2 bases at V and 4 bases at J, with 11 bases in the middle. CDR3 sequence (DNA): TGTGCCAGCAGTGAATCAATAGGGGGCTATGGCTACACCTTC. It codes for CASSESIGGYGYTF.

V gene TRBV2 combines with J gene TRBJ2-1; 9 bases agree with TRBD2. The CDR3 has 13 amino acids. V was clipped by 10 bases and J by 7 bases; unmatched bases: 8. Germline assignment: CDR1 SNHLY and CDR2 FYNNEI. CDR3 nucleotides: TGTGCCACCGCGGGGGGGCTAGGTAATGAGCAGTTCTTC. Amino acids: CATAGGLGNEQFF. Based on the CDR3 plus reference TRBV2 and TRBJ2-1, the full variable domain is EPEVTQTPSHQVTQMGQEVILRCVPISNHLYFYWYRQILGQKVEFLVSFYNNEISEKSEIFDDQFSVERPDGSNFTLKIRSTKLEDSAMYFCATAGGLGNEQFFGPGTRLTVL.

The chain is built from TRBV12-5 and TRBJ1-6; TRBD1 matches 9 bases. Losses at the gene ends were 1 base for V and 6 bases for J; bases not matched to a gene: 10. The length of the CDR3 is 18 residues. CDR1 is LGHNT, CDR2 FRNRAP, per germline. In DNA, the CDR3 is TGTGCTAGTGGTTTGGGACTACAGGGGGCGAAGGGTAATTCACCCCTCCACTTT. Protein: CASGLGLQGAKGNSPLHF.

The rearrangement joins TRBV10-2 to TRBJ1-6; 8 bases match TRBD1. Germline CDR1 is WSHSY and CDR2 is SAAADI. The CDR3 sequence is 16 residues long. V lost 0 bases, J lost 9 bases, and 7 bases stayed unmatched. The CDR3 sequence: CASSESAGGALSPLHF. The DNA for the CDR3 is TGCGCCAGCAGTGAGTCCGCAGGGGGCGCGCTTTCACCCCTCCACTTT.

The rearrangement links TRBV7-2 to TRBJ1-2, with D tentatively TRBD1 (5 bases). CDR1 and CDR2 (germline): SGHTA, FQGNSA. There are 15 residues in the CDR3. V dropped 0 bases and J dropped 0 bases, with 8 bases sitting between them. Written as DNA, the CDR3 is TGTGCCAGCAGCTTAGCCCAGGGCACTAACTATGGCTACACCTTC. Translated, it gives CASSLAQGTNYGYTF.

This chain connects TRBV9 to TRBJ1-4; a possible D gene is TRBD1 (6 bases). The V and J ends lost 4 bases and 4 bases respectively, with 11 bases between them. CDR3 length equals 14 residues. Germline values: CDR1 SGDLS, CDR2 YYNGEE. CDR3 loop: CASSPDRVNEKLFF. The CDR3 DNA sequence: TGTGCCAGCAGCCCGGACAGAGTTAATGAAAAACTGTTTTTT. The full variable domain, completed using reference TRBV9 and TRBJ1-4, is DSGVTQTPKHLITATGQRVTLRCSPRSGDLSVYWYQQSLDQGLQFLIQYYNGEERAKGNILERFSAQQFPDLHSELNLSSLELGDSALYFCASSPDRVNEKLFFGSGTQLSVL.

This clone was picked up one time. The gene calls are TRBV3-1 (or the pseudogene TRBV3-2) and TRBJ1-5; 7 nucleotides line up with TRBD1. Germline assignment: CDR1 LGHDT and CDR2 YNNKEL (reference sequence). This CDR3 spans 16 amino acids. The ends lost 4 bases at V and 3 bases at J; junction bases unmatched: 9. The DNA of the CDR3 is TGTGCCAGCAGCCCTCACCACAGGGGAGCCAATCAGCCCCAGCATTTT. Protein sequence: CASSPHHRGANQPQHF.

This chain joins TRBV19 and TRBJ1-6, with TRBD1 identical over 9 bases. J was trimmed by 5 bases and V by 7 bases; bases with no gene match: 6. Germline CDR1 reads LNHDA; CDR2 reads SQIVND (reference sequence). The CDR3 runs 15 residues. CDR3 sequence (DNA): TGTGCCAGTACCCATCGGACAGGGGATAATTCACCCCTCCACTTT. Amino acids: CASTHRTGDNSPLHF.

The rearrangement uses TRBV29-1 and TRBJ2-3; possibly TRBD1 for D (6 bases). With 6 bases removed from V and 0 bases from J, the gap between germline ends came to 25 bases. The CDR3 has 18 residues. CDR1 and CDR2 from the germline V gene are SQVTM and ANQGSEA. CDR3 in amino acids: CSVVGGLRDKPSTDTQYF. CDR3 bases: TGCAGCGTCGTTGGGGGTCTCCGGGACAAACCTAGCACAGATACGCAGTATTTT.